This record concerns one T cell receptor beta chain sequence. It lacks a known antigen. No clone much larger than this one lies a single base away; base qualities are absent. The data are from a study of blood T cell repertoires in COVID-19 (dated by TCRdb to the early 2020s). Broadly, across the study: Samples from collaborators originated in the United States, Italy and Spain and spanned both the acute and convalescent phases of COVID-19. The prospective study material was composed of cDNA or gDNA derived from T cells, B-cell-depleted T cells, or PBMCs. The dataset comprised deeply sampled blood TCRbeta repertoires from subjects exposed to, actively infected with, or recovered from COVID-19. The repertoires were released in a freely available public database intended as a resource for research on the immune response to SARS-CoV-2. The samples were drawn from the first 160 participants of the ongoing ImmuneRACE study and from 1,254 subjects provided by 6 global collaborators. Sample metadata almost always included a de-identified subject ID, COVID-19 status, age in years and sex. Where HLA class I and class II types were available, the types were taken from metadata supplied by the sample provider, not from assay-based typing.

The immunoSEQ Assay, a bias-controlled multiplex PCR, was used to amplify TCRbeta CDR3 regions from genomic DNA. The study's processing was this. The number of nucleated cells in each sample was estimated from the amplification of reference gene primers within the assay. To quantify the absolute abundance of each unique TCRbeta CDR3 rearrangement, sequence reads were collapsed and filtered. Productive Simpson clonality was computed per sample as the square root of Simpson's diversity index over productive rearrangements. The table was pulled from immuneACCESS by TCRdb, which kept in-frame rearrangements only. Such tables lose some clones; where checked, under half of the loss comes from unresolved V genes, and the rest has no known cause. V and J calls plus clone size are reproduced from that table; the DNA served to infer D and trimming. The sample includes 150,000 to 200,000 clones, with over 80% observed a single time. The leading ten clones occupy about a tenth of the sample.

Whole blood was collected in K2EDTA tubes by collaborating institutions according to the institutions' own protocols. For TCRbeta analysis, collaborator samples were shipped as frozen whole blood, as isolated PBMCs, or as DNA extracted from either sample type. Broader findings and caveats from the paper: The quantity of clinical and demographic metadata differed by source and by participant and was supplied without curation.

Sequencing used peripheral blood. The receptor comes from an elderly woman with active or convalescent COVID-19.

The CDR3 corresponds to CAISEDSSNYGYTF. The nucleotides read TGTGCCATCAGTGAAGACAGTTCTAACTATGGCTACACCTTC. The rearranged segments are TRBV10-3 and TRBJ1-2; TRBD1 is possibly the D segment (5 matching bases). At the junction V is shortened by 3 bases and J by 0 bases, with 8 bases in between. The germline V gene gives CDR1 as ENHRY and CDR2 as SYGVKD. The CDR3 spans 14 residues, from the cysteine through the phenylalanine. Only the CDR3 DNA is retained, 42 bases long and in frame from the first base.